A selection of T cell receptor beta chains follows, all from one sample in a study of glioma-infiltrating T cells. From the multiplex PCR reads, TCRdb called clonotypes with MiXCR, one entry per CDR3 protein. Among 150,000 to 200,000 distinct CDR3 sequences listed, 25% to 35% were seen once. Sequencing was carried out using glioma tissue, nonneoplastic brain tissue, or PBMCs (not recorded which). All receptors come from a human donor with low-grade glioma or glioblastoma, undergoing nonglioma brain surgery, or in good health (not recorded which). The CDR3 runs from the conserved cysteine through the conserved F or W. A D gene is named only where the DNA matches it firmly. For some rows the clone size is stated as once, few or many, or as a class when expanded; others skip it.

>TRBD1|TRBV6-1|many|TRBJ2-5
TGTGCCAGCAAGCAGACAGGGCAAGAGACCCAGTACTTC
CASKQTGQETQYF
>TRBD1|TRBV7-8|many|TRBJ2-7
TGTGCCAGCAGACAGGACAGGGGAAAGCAGTACTTC
CASRQDRGKQYF
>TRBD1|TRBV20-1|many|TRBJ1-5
TGCAGTGCTACGACAGGGTACGGCAATCAGCCCCAGCATTTT
CSATTGYGNQPQHF
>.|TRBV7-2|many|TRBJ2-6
TGTGCCAGCAGCTTAGAGGGGGTCTCTGGGGCCAACGTCCTGACTTTC
CASSLEGVSGANVLTF
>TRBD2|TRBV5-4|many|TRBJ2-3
TGTGCCAGCAGCCCACGAGCGGGAGTGGATTCAGATACGCAGTATTTT
CASSPRAGVDSDTQYF
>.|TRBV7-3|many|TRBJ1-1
TGTGCCAGCAGCTTAGGGCAGTTGAACACTGAAGCTTTCTTT
CASSLGQLNTEAFF
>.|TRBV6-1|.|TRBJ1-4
TGTGCCAGCAGTCGTGGACAGAGAGAAAAACTGTTTTTT
CASSRGQREKLFF
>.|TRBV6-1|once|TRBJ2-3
TGTGCCAGCAGCCCCGGCCTCCTTGGCACAGATACGCAGTATTTT
CASSPGLLGTDTQYF
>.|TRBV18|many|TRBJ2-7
TGTGCCAGCTCACCACCTGGGTCGCGCCAAGGGGACGAGCAGTACTTC
CASSPPGSRQGDEQYF
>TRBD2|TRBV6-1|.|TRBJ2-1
TGTGCCAGCAGAGGGTCCGGAGCGGGGTCCTACAATGAGCAGTTCTTC
CASRGSGAGSYNEQFF
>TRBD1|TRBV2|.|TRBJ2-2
TGTGCCAGCAGTGACACTGACAGGGCCGGGGAGCTGTTTTTT
CASSDTDRAGELFF
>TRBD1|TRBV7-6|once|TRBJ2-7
TGTGCAAGAAGCTGGGGGACAGGCGATTACTACGAGCAGTACTTC
CARSWGTGDYYEQYF
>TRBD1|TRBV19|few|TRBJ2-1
TGTGCCAGTAGTCCGCAGGGGGCTTCCTACAATGAGCAGTTCTTC
CASSPQGASYNEQFF
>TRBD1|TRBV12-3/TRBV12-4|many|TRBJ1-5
TGTGCCAGCAGTTCTGGACAGGGGAATCAGCCCCAGCATTTT
CASSSGQGNQPQHF
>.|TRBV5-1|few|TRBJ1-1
TGCGCCAGCAGCGAGACAGTATTGAACACTGAAGCTTTCTTT
CASSETVLNTEAFF
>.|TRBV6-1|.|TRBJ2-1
TGTGCCAGAAGAGCAGGTAGCTCCGACAATGAGCAGTTCTTC
CARRAGSSDNEQFF
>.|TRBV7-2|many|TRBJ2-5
TGTGCCAGCAGCTTAGGCGTACCCGGGTGGGAGACCCAGTACTTC
CASSLGVPGWETQYF
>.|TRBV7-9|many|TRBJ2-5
TGTGCCAGCAGCTTAGCAGAGAACCAAGAGACCCAGTACTTC
CASSLAENQETQYF
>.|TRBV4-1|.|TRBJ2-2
TGCGCCAGCAGCCAGAACGGACAGTACACCGCGGAGCTGTTTTTT
CASSQNGQYTAELFF
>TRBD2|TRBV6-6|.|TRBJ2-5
TGTGCCAGCAGTTACTACCCTCCAGGACTAGCGGGAGGAGAGACCCAGTACTTC
CASSYYPPGLAGGETQYF
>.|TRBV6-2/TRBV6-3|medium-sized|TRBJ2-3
TGTGCCAGCAGTCAGGGGCGGGAATCAGATACGCAGTATTTT
CASSQGRESDTQYF
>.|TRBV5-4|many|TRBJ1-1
TGTGCCAGCAAGCCGGGAGAGAAGCCTGAAGCTTTCTTT
CASKPGEKPEAFF
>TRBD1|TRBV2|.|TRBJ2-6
TGTGCCAGCAGTGAGAGGGACAGGGCTGGGGCCAACGTCCTGACTTTC
CASSERDRAGANVLTF
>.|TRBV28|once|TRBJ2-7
TGTGCCAAGGGATCCTACGAGCAGTACTTC
CAKGSYEQYF